This entry is about one T cell receptor (beta chain). V lost 4 bases to trimming and J lost 2 bases; unmatched junction nucleotides: 8. CDR1 is MNHEY, CDR2 SMNVEV, per germline (reference sequence). The CDR3 has 17 residues. The naive CD8 fraction comprised CD45RO-negative cells positively selected for CCR7 and excluded terminally differentiated effector memory CD45RA+ cells. The data were taken from a study of shared clonotypes between healthy human individuals. Sequenced by immunoSEQ multiplex PCR; TCRdb stores in-frame clones only, minus some. Of a few million clones listed, just under 95% are singletons.

This rearrangement joins TRBV27 to TRBJ2-6; 7 bases align to TRBD1. The sequence came from a young man in good health. Some clones in this sample may be carry-over from other donors' samples. Sequenced input: naive CD8+ T cells from PBMCs. In DNA form, the CDR3 reads TGTGCCAGCAGTTCAAGGACAGGAACAACTGGGGCCAACGTCCTGACTTTC. It yields the protein CASSSRTGTTGANVLTF.